Listed below are T cell receptor beta chains from one sample, sequenced in a study of control samples from healthy donors and cancer patients. Generated by immunoSEQ multiplex PCR, the TCRdb table keeps only in-frame clones and is missing some. The data hold about 140,000 clones, with 88% observed a single time. Sequencing used blood. The receptors here all came from a woman aged 25 to 45 in good health. The CDR3 runs from the conserved cysteine through the conserved F or W. A D gene is named only where the DNA matches it firmly. Rows give clone size only sometimes, using once, few, many, or a class for an expanded clone.

.	TRBV16	.	TRBJ2-1	CASSPGTQQFF	TGTGCCAGCAGCCCCGGGACTCAGCAGTTCTTC
.	TRBV4-2	.	TRBJ2-2	CASSQEVRVGELFF	TGTGCCAGCAGCCAAGAAGTCCGAGTAGGGGAGCTGTTTTTT
.	TRBV19	.	TRBJ1-1	CASSMRWRGLGTEAFF	TGTGCCAGTAGTATGAGGTGGAGGGGTTTGGGGACTGAAGCTTTCTTT
.	TRBV27	.	TRBJ2-5	CASSLVISSQTQYF	TGTGCCAGCAGTTTAGTAATTTCCAGCCAGACCCAGTACTTC
.	TRBV3-1/TRBV3-2	.	TRBJ2-1	CASSLLGVYNEQFF	TGTGCCAGCAGCCTGTTGGGCGTTTACAATGAGCAGTTCTTC
once	TRBV10-3	TRBD1	TRBJ1-1	CAISTGDTEAFF	TGTGCCATCAGTACAGGGGACACTGAAGCTTTCTTT
.	TRBV28	.	TRBJ2-3	CASSLIGAATSTDTQYF	TGTGCCAGCAGTTTAATCGGAGCGGCAACCAGCACAGATACGCAGTATTTT
.	TRBV11-2	.	TRBJ1-1	CASSLVYGKTEAFF	TGTGCCAGCAGCTTAGTTTACGGCAAGACTGAAGCTTTCTTT
.	TRBV6-6	.	TRBJ2-7	CASTLTASYEQYF	TGTGCCAGCACCCTGACCGCCTCCTACGAGCAGTACTTC
.	TRBV9	.	TRBJ2-5	CASSAGSLGETQYF	TGTGCCAGCAGCGCCGGGAGTTTGGGAGAGACCCAGTACTTC
.	TRBV29-1	.	TRBJ2-5	CSVTIAGQETQYF	TGCAGCGTAACAATTGCGGGCCAAGAGACCCAGTACTTC
.	TRBV29-1	.	TRBJ1-2	CSVEGVGTLGKNYGYTF	TGCAGCGTTGAAGGGGTCGGGACTTTGGGCAAAAACTATGGCTACACCTTC
.	TRBV9	.	TRBJ1-4	CASSVLSGAANEKLFF	TGTGCCAGCAGCGTCCTCTCGGGGGCGGCTAATGAAAAACTGTTTTTT
.	TRBV7-2	TRBD2	TRBJ2-7	CASSLVLGLASEQYF	TGTGCCAGCAGCTTAGTGTTGGGACTAGCGAGCGAGCAGTACTTC
.	TRBV7-8	.	TRBJ1-5	CASSPNKERPQHF	TGTGCCAGCAGCCCAAATAAGGAGAGGCCCCAGCATTTT
.	TRBV30	.	TRBJ2-7	CAWTVKRDGYEQYF	TGTGCCTGGACTGTAAAACGGGACGGTTACGAGCAGTACTTC
.	TRBV20-1	.	TRBJ2-1	CSASGDPLEQFF	TGCAGTGCTAGTGGAGACCCCCTTGAGCAGTTCTTC
.	TRBV28	TRBD2	TRBJ2-3	CASRPPGGLGPDTQYF	TGTGCCAGCAGGCCCCCGGGGGGACTCGGGCCAGATACGCAGTATTTT
.	TRBV27	TRBD2	TRBJ2-1	CASSKYGLAGGQNSYNEQFF	TGTGCCAGCAGTAAATACGGACTAGCGGGAGGGCAAAACTCCTACAATGAGCAGTTCTTC
.	TRBV10-3	.	TRBJ1-5	CAISGTGRGNQPQHF	TGTGCCATCAGTGGGACCGGACGGGGCAATCAGCCCCAGCATTTT
.	TRBV9	TRBD1	TRBJ2-7	CASSVGAGTGGLEQYF	TGTGCCAGCAGCGTAGGGGCTGGGACAGGGGGGCTCGAGCAGTACTTC
.	TRBV15	TRBD2	TRBJ2-2	CATSIRLAGGAGELFF	TGTGCCACCAGCATCCGACTAGCGGGAGGTGCCGGGGAGCTGTTTTTT
once	TRBV11-2	.	TRBJ2-2	CASSLGGRTGELFF	TGTGCCAGCAGCTTAGGAGGGCGGACCGGGGAGCTGTTTTTT
.	TRBV14	.	TRBJ1-2	CASSRQANYGYTF	TGTGCCAGCAGCCGTCAGGCTAACTATGGCTACACCTTC
.	TRBV19	.	TRBJ2-1	CASSTSSYNEQFF	TGTGCCAGTAGTACCAGCTCCTACAATGAGCAGTTCTTC
.	TRBV5-1	TRBD2	TRBJ2-3	CASSLVELAGGTDTQYF	TGCGCCAGCAGCTTGGTTGAACTAGCGGGAGGAACAGATACGCAGTATTTT
.	TRBV7-8	.	TRBJ1-1	CASSSDRSASAFF	TGTGCCAGCAGCTCAGACAGGAGCGCTTCAGCTTTCTTT
.	TRBV24-1	.	TRBJ2-7	CATSDPRDVSYEQYF	TGTGCCACCAGTGACCCCCGGGACGTATCCTACGAGCAGTACTTC
.	TRBV6-4	TRBD1	TRBJ1-6	CASSDSGQGTGSSPLHF	TGTGCCAGCAGTGACTCGGGGCAGGGGACAGGGAGCTCACCCCTCCACTTT
.	TRBV2	.	TRBJ1-5	CASRVGPSGNQPQHF	TGTGCCAGCAGGGTTGGCCCCTCGGGCAATCAGCCCCAGCATTTT
.	TRBV6-1	.	TRBJ1-2	CASSDTGQPNRGYTF	TGTGCCAGCAGTGATACAGGACAACCAAACAGGGGCTACACCTTC
few	TRBV6-4	.	TRBJ2-2	CASSELEGPSIGELFF	TGTGCCAGCAGTGAGTTGGAGGGCCCGTCAATCGGGGAGCTGTTTTTT
.	TRBV4-1	.	TRBJ2-2	CASSQAGRSGGELFF	TGCGCCAGCAGCCAGGCGGGGCGTTCGGGCGGGGAGCTGTTTTTT
.	TRBV27	.	TRBJ2-7	CASSRRRSTYEQYF	TGTGCCAGCAGTCGGAGACGCTCAACCTACGAGCAGTACTTC
.	TRBV3-1/TRBV3-2	.	TRBJ2-3	CASSQSDTQYF	TGTGCCAGCAGCCAATCGGATACGCAGTATTTT
.	TRBV7-6	TRBD2	TRBJ2-3	CASSLRLAGGGTDTQYF	TGTGCCAGCAGCTTACGGCTAGCGGGGGGAGGCACAGATACGCAGTATTTT
.	TRBV6-5	.	TRBJ2-4	CASSPARGYIQYF	TGTGCCAGCAGTCCCGCGAGGGGATACATTCAGTACTTC
.	TRBV5-4	TRBD1	TRBJ1-1	CASSSGTGHTEAFF	TGTGCCAGCAGCTCCGGGACAGGGCACACTGAAGCTTTCTTT
.	TRBV5-1	TRBD1	TRBJ1-4	CASSSGGTNEKLFF	TGCGCCAGCAGCTCAGGGGGAACTAATGAAAAACTGTTTTTT
.	TRBV7-9	.	TRBJ2-1	CASSKQLGSYNEQFF	TGTGCCAGCAGCAAGCAGCTCGGCTCATACAATGAGCAGTTCTTC
few	TRBV6-1	.	TRBJ1-5	CASSDSSGVGNQPQHF	TGTGCCAGCAGTGATTCGTCGGGGGTAGGCAATCAGCCCCAGCATTTT
.	TRBV5-4	.	TRBJ1-6	CASSLEQARNSPLHF	TGTGCCAGCAGCTTGGAACAGGCAAGGAATTCACCCCTCCACTTT
.	TRBV20-1	.	TRBJ1-5	CSARDEEPQHF	TGCAGTGCTAGAGATGAGGAGCCCCAGCATTTT
.	TRBV7-9	.	TRBJ2-7	CASSLGIATEQYF	TGTGCCAGCAGCTTAGGAATAGCTACCGAGCAGTACTTC
.	TRBV19	.	TRBJ1-6	CASSQQGDNSPLHF	TGTGCCAGTAGCCAACAGGGTGATAATTCACCCCTCCACTTT
.	TRBV18	TRBD1	TRBJ2-7	CASSPQRGTGGARRIHEQYF	TGTGCCAGCTCACCACAACGAGGGACAGGGGGCGCGAGAAGGATCCACGAGCAGTACTTC
.	TRBV30	.	TRBJ1-5	CAWSHDKRNQPQHF	TGTGCCTGGAGTCATGACAAACGCAATCAGCCCCAGCATTTT
few	TRBV5-8	TRBD2	TRBJ2-1	CASSSGDLAGGIYNEQFF	TGTGCCAGCAGCTCGGGCGATCTAGCGGGAGGGATTTACAATGAGCAGTTCTTC
once	TRBV30	TRBD1	TRBJ1-5	CAWSQGVEPQHF	TGTGCCTGGAGTCAGGGGGTCGAGCCCCAGCATTTT
.	TRBV13	.	TRBJ1-1	CASSGRGARANTEAFF	TGTGCCAGCAGCGGAAGAGGTGCCAGGGCGAACACTGAAGCTTTCTTT
few	TRBV2	.	TRBJ1-5	CASQGGGSRSNQPQHF	TGTGCCAGCCAAGGAGGGGGTAGCCGAAGCAATCAGCCCCAGCATTTT
.	TRBV6-6	.	TRBJ1-1	CASSYKGGTNTEAFF	TGTGCCAGCAGTTATAAGGGGGGGACGAACACTGAAGCTTTCTTT
.	TRBV19	.	TRBJ2-5	CASSITAYQETQYF	TGTGCCAGTAGTATAACCGCCTACCAAGAGACCCAGTACTTC
.	TRBV10-3	.	TRBJ1-2	CAIRGEGGANYGYTF	TGTGCCATCAGGGGCGAGGGCGGAGCTAACTATGGCTACACCTTC
.	TRBV6-5	.	TRBJ1-2	CASSYYGVRGPYGYTF	TGTGCCAGCAGTTACTATGGGGTCCGGGGCCCCTATGGCTACACCTTC